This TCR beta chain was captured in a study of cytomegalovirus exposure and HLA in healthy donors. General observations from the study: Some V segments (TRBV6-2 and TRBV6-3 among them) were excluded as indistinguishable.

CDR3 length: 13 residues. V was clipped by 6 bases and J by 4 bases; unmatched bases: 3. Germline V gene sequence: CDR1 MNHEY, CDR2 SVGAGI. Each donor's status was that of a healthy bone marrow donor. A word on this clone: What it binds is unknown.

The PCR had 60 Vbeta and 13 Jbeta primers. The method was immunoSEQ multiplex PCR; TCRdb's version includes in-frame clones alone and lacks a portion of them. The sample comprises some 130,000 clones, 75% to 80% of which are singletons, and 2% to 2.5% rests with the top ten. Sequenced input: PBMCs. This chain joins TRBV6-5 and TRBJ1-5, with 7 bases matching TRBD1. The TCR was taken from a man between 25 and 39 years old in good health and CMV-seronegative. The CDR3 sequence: CASRDRVNQPQHF. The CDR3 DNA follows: TGTGCCAGCAGAGACAGGGTAAATCAGCCCCAGCATTTT.